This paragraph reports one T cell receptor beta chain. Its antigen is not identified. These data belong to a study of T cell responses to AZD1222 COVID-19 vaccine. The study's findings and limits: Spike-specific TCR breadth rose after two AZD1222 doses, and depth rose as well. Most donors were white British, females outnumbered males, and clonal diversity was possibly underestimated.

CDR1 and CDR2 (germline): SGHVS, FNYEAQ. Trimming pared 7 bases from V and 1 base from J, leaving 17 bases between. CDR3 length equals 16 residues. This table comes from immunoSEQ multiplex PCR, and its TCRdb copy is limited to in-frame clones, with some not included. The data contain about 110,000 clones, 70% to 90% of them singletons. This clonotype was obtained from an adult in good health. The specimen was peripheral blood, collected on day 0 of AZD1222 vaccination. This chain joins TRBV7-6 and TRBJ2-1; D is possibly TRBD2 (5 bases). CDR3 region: CASTASVEGSYNEQFF. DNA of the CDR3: TGTGCCAGCACCGCTTCCGTAGAGGGATCCTACAATGAGCAGTTCTTC.